The next 16 T cell receptor beta chains were all read from a single sample in a study of blood T cell repertoires in COVID-19 (dated by TCRdb to the early 2020s). Receptor libraries were prepared by the immunoSEQ multiplex PCR assay. The table comes from immuneACCESS by way of TCRdb, which keeps in-frame sequences with V and J called. Part of the clones is missing from these tables; in studies checked, under half for an unresolved V gene and the rest for unknown reasons. The sample profile shows 50,000 or so clones; 80% to 85% of them were found once. The ten largest clones represent roughly three fifths of the sample. Material for sequencing was peripheral blood. Receptor source: a man between 65 and 85 years old with acute or convalescent COVID-19.

CDR3 sequence (DNA): TGTGCCAGCAGCTTGGCGCGGCAGGGCGGCAATGAGCAGTTCTTC. It encodes CASSLARQGGNEQFF. The rearrangement joins TRBV5-4 to TRBJ2-1; tentative D call: TRBD1 (5 bases). With 0 bases removed from V and 6 bases from J, the gap between germline ends came to 13 bases. CDR3 length: 15 residues. The germline V gene encodes CDR1 SGHNT and CDR2 YYREEE (reference sequence).

This rearrangement joins TRBV6-5 to TRBJ2-7, with 8 bases aligning to TRBD1. The CDR3 extends over 13 amino acids. The ends lost 8 bases at V and 2 bases at J; junction bases unmatched: 5. CDR1 and CDR2 (germline): MNHEY, SVGAGI. The CDR3 loop reads CASEGQGPYEQYF. The CDR3 coding sequence is TGTGCCAGCGAAGGACAGGGTCCCTACGAGCAGTACTTC.

As DNA, the CDR3 is TGTGCCAGCAGTCACTTAACCGGGGAGCTGTTTTTT. Amino acid sequence: CASSHLTGELFF. V and J are TRBV6-6 and TRBJ2-2, with no clear D. The CDR3 has 12 amino acids. The ends were cut back, 5 bases at V and 5 bases at J, with 6 bases in the middle. Germline V lookup: CDR1 MNHNY, CDR2 SVGAGI (reference sequence).

The chain employs TRBV7-9 and TRBJ2-3; 10 bases map to TRBD2. This CDR3 is built from 17 residues. CDR1 is SEHNR, CDR2 FQNEAQ, per germline (reference sequence). The V segment lost 4 bases and the J segment 6 bases; nucleotides outside the gene matches: 13. CDR3 sequence: CASSSQGVAGGRDTQYF. The CDR3 nucleotides are TGTGCCAGCAGCTCCCAGGGAGTAGCGGGGGGTCGGGATACGCAGTATTTT. The full variable domain, rest sourced from reference TRBV7-9 and TRBJ2-3, is DTGVSQNPRHKITKRGQNVTFRCDPISEHNRLYWYRQTLGQGPEFLTYFQNEAQLEKSRLLSDRFSAERPKGSFSTLEIQRTEQGDSAMYLCASSSQGVAGGRDTQYFGPGTRLTVL.

This clone was seen a single time. This CDR3 is CASSQGHFSGANVLTF. In nucleotides, the CDR3 is TGTGCCAGCAGCCAAGGCCACTTCTCTGGGGCCAACGTCCTGACTTTC. V usage is TRBV3-1 (or the pseudogene TRBV3-2) and J usage is TRBJ2-6; D ambiguous. The germline gives CDR1 LGHDT, CDR2 YNNKEL (reference sequence). Trimming cost V 1 base and J 0 bases, with 7 bases left between them. CDR3 length: 16 amino acids.

The genes are TRBV5-1 and TRBJ2-1; D is possibly TRBD1 (8 bases). Germline V gives CDR1 SGHRS, CDR2 YFSETQ. The CDR3 runs to 15 residues. V lost 5 bases to trimming and J lost 0 bases, with 12 bases between them. CDR3 coding DNA: TGCGCCAGCAGACAGGGGGGGAGCTCCTACAATGAGCAGTTCTTC. Amino acid sequence: CASRQGGSSYNEQFF.

The V gene is TRBV7-8, the J gene TRBJ1-5, with 9 bases lining up with TRBD1. CDR3 size: 15 residues. The V gene's germline CDR1 is SGHVS and CDR2 FQNEAQ. V trimming: 4 bases; J trimming: 7 bases; junction bases outside the gene matches: 8. CDR3 DNA sequence: TGTGCCAGCAGCTCAGACAGGGGGGCCTGGCAGCCCCAGCATTTT. This gives the protein CASSSDRGAWQPQHF.

The genes are TRBV4-2 and TRBJ1-5, with no clear D. V was pared by 2 bases and J by 2 bases, with 7 bases between. This CDR3 is built from 14 residues. The germline V gene has CDR1 LGHNA and CDR2 YNFKEQ. CDR3: CASSQSGRNQPQHF. CDR3 DNA sequence: TGTGCCAGCAGCCAATCGGGTCGCAATCAGCCCCAGCATTTT.

V and J are TRBV2 and TRBJ2-3, with D perhaps TRBD1 (5 bases). From germline, CDR1 is SNHLY and CDR2 FYNNEI. V lost 4 bases and J lost 1, with 9 bases in between. This CDR3 has 14 residues. CDR3 nucleotides: TGTGCCAGCAGTGTAGGGGCGGGCACAGATACGCAGTATTTT. Residues: CASSVGAGTDTQYF.

The chain has TRBV5-4 and TRBJ2-2; unclear D gene. The germline V gene encodes CDR1 SGHNT and CDR2 YYREEE (reference sequence). The CDR3 totals 14 residues. V gave up 3 bases and J gave up 2 bases, with 8 bases separating them. CDR3 sequence (DNA): TGTGCCAGCAGCTACTATTCCAACACCGGGGAGCTGTTTTTT. Its protein is CASSYYSNTGELFF.

V and J are TRBV2 and TRBJ1-4; 9 nucleotides agree with TRBD1. This CDR3 region has 15 residues. The germline V gene has CDR1 SNHLY and CDR2 FYNNEI. Unmatched junction bases numbered 3, after V lost 5 bases and J lost 2 bases. The CDR3 protein is CASSPGTGTNEKLFF. The CDR3 DNA reads as TGTGCCAGCAGTCCCGGGACAGGGACTAATGAAAAACTGTTTTTT.

This chain connects TRBV11-2 to TRBJ1-3, with 9 bases that match TRBD1. The CDR3 runs 19 residues. Looked up from germline, CDR1 is SGHAT and CDR2 is FQNNGV. The ends lost 5 bases at V and 4 bases at J; junction bases unmatched: 18. The CDR3 sequence is CASSREGPYGQGRGNTIYF. Here the CDR3 DNA reads TGTGCCAGCAGCCGCGAGGGGCCATATGGACAGGGGCGAGGAAACACCATATATTTT. Complete variable domain (other parts from reference TRBV11-2 and TRBJ1-3): EAGVAQSPRYKIIEKRQSVAFWCNPISGHATLYWYQQILGQGPKLLIQFQNNGVVDDSQLPKDRFSAERLKGVDSTLKIQPAKLEDSAVYLCASSREGPYGQGRGNTIYFGEGSWLTVV.

The chain recombines TRBV10-3 with TRBJ1-5; D is possibly TRBD1 (5 bases). V was cut by 7 bases and J by 5 bases, with 12 bases left in between. Germline CDR1 and CDR2: ENHRY and SYGVKD. The CDR3 length is 13 residues. CDR3 amino acids: CAITRQLDQPQHF. The CDR3 DNA follows: TGTGCCATCACTCGACAGTTAGATCAGCCCCAGCATTTT.

V is TRBV4-1 and J is TRBJ1-2, with D hard to call. V was trimmed by 1 base and J by 3 bases, leaving 9 bases between them. The length of the CDR3 is 14 residues. Germline assignment: CDR1 MGHRA and CDR2 YSYEKL. The CDR3 here is CASSQGPRDYGYTF. CDR3 coding DNA: TGCGCCAGCAGCCAAGGTCCGAGAGACTATGGCTACACCTTC.

The V and J genes are TRBV19 and TRBJ2-4; D may be TRBD1 (7 bases). V lost 3 bases, J lost 4 bases, and 10 bases lay in between. The germline CDR1 and CDR2 sequences are LNHDA and SQIVND (reference sequence). The CDR3 extends over 14 amino acids. CDR3 nucleotides: TGTGCCAGTAGTATCGGGGGACAGAAAAACATTCAGTACTTC. It translates to CASSIGGQKNIQYF. The whole variable domain, filled in from reference TRBV19 and TRBJ2-4, reads DGGITQSPKYLFRKEGQNVTLSCEQNLNHDAMYWYRQDPGQGLRLIYYSQIVNDFQKGDIAEGYSVSREKKESFPLTVTSAQKNPTAFYLCASSIGGQKNIQYFGAGTRLSVL.

This sequence joins TRBV29-1 and TRBJ2-1; 13 bases align to TRBD2. Germline CDR1 and CDR2: SQVTM and ANQGSEA. This CDR3 is built from 15 residues. V shed 4 bases, J shed 6 bases, and the junction held 6 bases outside the gene matches. CDR3 in DNA: TGCAGCGTTGGCCTACTAGCGGGAGGGGCCAATGAGCAGTTCTTC. The encoded protein is CSVGLLAGGANEQFF.